In its sample, the clone carrying this TCR beta chain was seen a few times. What it binds is unknown. Per the germline V gene, CDR1 is SGHTA and CDR2 is FQGTGA. Germline trimming cut 4 bases from V and 4 bases from J; bases unmatched to any gene: 2. This CDR3 has 14 amino acids. A 5'RACE reaction primed in the constant segment made cDNA libraries of TCR alpha and TCR beta, and these carried sample barcodes and UMIs. Each CDR3 protein gets one entry after TCRdb re-called the 5' RACE reads with MiXCR. Of about 470,000 distinct CDR3 sequences in the sample, 20% to 30% were seen once. This sample is part of a study of T-cell memory formation after mild COVID-19. Study in general: In these data, TCR clusters were largely donor specific.

The study, taken as a whole, reports: Researchers could not confirm that second-wave clones peaking on day 37 targeted SARS-CoV-2.

The gene calls are TRBV7-3 and TRBJ2-3, with TRBD1 matching over 10 bases. Sequencing was performed on PBMCs or a T cell subset sorted from them (not recorded which). The sequence was collected from an adult woman who had mild COVID-19 (a few samples of this study predate the infection). Cell type and time point are not known. CDR3: CASSWTGGSDTQYF. The DNA of the CDR3 is TGTGCCAGCAGCTGGACAGGGGGATCAGATACGCAGTATTTT. Looking up the rest from reference TRBV7-3 and TRBJ2-3 gives the full variable domain: GAGVSQTPSNKVTEKGKYVELRCDPISGHTALYWYRQSLGQGPEFLIYFQGTGAADDSGLPNDRFFAVRPEGSVSTLKIQRTERGDSAVYLCASSWTGGSDTQYFGPGTRLTVL.